What follows describes a single T cell receptor (beta chain). Its antigen is not known. The sample comes from a study of Graves' ophthalmopathy and Graves' hyperthyroidism. General study results and limits: Blood also harbored most expanded thyroid clonotypes above 0.001 frequency.

Absence of ophthalmopathy within 18 months of follow-up defined stable hyperthyroidism. Germline CDR1 KGHSH, CDR2 LQKENI. The CDR3 loop spans 16 amino acids. Trimming removed 5 bases from V and 0 bases from J, with 17 bases in between. Scientists amplified the TCR beta CDR3 regions from RNA transcripts. After a first-round RT-PCR with HTBI primers, a second-round multiplex PCR was run. TCRdb re-called the multiplex PCR reads with MiXCR, one entry per CDR3 protein. The sample consists of 680,000 or so distinct CDR3 sequences, 20% to 25% of them appearing once. Sequencing used peripheral blood. This sequence joins TRBV18 and TRBJ2-7; D might be TRBD2 (6 bases). The clonotype originates from a woman between 18 and 30 years old with stable Graves' hyperthyroidism. Some clones in this sample may be carry-over from other donors' samples. The CDR3 protein is CASSAMGGVPSYEQYF. In DNA, the CDR3 is TGTGCCAGCTCAGCCATGGGGGGAGTTCCCTCCTACGAGCAGTACTTC.